This T cell receptor (beta chain) was recorded in a study of T cells in localized non-small cell lung cancer. Some clones are missing from TCRdb's copy, which holds only in-frame ones; the method was immunoSEQ multiplex PCR. The sample holds 15,000 to 17,000 clones, around 87% seen once. CDR1 and CDR2 (germline): MNHNY, SVGAGI (reference sequence). The length of the CDR3 is 14 residues. Trimming cost V 6 bases and J 6 bases; bases outside gene matches: 7. The receptor was isolated from a male donor older than 55 with stage II lung adenocarcinoma. This specimen consisted of peripheral blood mononuclear cells, obtained before any cancer treatment. The genes are TRBV6-6 and TRBJ1-5, with 8 nucleotides matching TRBD1. CDR3 loop: CASRQGEVGQPQHF. In DNA, the CDR3 is TGTGCCAGCAGACAGGGGGAGGTAGGTCAGCCCCAGCATTTT.